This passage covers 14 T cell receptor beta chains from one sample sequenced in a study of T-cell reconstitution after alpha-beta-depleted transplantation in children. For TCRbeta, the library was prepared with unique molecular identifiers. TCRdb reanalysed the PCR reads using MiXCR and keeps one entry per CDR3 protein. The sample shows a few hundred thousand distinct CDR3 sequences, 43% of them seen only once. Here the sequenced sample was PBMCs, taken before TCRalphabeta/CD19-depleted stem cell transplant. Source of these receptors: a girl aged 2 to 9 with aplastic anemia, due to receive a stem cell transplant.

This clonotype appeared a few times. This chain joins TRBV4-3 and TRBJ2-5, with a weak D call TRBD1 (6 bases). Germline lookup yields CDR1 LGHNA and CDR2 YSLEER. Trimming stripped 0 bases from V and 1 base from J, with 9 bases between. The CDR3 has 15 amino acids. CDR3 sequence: CASSQDTGLQETQYF. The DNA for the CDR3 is TGCGCCAGCAGCCAAGATACAGGGCTCCAAGAGACCCAGTACTTC.

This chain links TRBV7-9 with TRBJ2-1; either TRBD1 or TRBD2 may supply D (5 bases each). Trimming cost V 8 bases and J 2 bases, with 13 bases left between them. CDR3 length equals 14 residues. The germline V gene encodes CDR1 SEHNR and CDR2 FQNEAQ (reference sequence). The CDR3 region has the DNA TGTGCCAGCGGGGACCCGGACGCCTACAATGAGCAGTTCTTC. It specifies CASGDPDAYNEQFF.

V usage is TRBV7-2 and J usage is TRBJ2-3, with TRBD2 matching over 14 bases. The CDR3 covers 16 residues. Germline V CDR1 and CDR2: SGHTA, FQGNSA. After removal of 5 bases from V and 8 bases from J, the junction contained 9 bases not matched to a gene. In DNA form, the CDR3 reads TGTGCCAGCAGCCTACGGACTAGCGGGGGGAGGGTTACGCAGTATTTT. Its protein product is CASSLRTSGGRVTQYF. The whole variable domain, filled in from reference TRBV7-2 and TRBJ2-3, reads GAGVSQSPSNKVTEKGKDVELRCDPISGHTALYWYRQSLGQGLEFLIYFQGNSAPDKSGLPSDRFSAERTGGSVSTLTIQRTQQEDSAVYLCASSLRTSGGRVTQYFGPGTRLTVL.

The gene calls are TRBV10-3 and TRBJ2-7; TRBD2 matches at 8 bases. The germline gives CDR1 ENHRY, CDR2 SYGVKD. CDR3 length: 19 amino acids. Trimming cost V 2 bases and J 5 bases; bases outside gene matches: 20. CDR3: CAISERGTGGSGSPNEQYF. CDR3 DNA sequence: TGTGCCATCAGTGAGAGAGGGACGGGGGGCAGCGGGAGTCCCAACGAGCAGTACTTC.

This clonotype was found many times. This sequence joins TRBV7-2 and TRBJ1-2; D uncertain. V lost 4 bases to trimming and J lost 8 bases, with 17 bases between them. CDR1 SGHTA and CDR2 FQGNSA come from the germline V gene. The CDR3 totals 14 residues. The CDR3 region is CASSWTTRAEGYTF. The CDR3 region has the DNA TGTGCCAGCAGCTGGACGACACGGGCGGAGGGCTACACCTTC.

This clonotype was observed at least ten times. In DNA, the CDR3 is TGTGCCAGCAGCCCCCAATGGGTTTCGGGCGAGCAGTACTTC. This sequence encodes CASSPQWVSGEQYF. This chain links TRBV9 with TRBJ2-7; D is ambiguous. CDR3 length equals 14 residues. In germline, CDR1 is SGDLS, CDR2 YYNGEE. The V end lost 4 bases, the J end lost 6 bases, and 17 bases lay between the germline ends.

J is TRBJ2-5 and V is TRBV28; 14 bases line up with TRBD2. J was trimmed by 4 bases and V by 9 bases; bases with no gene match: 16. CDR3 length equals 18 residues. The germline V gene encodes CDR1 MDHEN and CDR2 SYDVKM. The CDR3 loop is CARGPGTSGSSFGETQYF. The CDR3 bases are TGTGCCAGGGGCCCGGGGACTAGCGGGAGTTCTTTCGGAGAGACCCAGTACTTC.

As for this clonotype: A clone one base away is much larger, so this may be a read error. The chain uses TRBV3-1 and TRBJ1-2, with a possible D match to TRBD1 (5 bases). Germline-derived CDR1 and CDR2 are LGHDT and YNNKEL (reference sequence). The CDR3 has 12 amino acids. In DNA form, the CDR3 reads TGTGGCAGCAGCCAAGCAGGGTCGACCCGCCTTTTC. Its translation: CGSSQAGSTRLF.

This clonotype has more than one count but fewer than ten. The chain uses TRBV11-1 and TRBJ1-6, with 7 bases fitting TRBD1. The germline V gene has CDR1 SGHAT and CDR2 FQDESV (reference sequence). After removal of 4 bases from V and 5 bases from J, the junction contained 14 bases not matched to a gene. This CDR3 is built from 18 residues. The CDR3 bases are TGTGCCAGCAGCTCAAATATCTTTGGACAGGCTAATAATTCACCCCTCCACTTT. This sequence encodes CASSSNIFGQANNSPLHF. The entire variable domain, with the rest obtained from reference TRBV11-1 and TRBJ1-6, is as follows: EAEVAQSPRYKITEKSQAVAFWCDPISGHATLYWYRQILGQGPELLVQFQDESVVDDSQLPKDRFSAERLKGVDSTLKIQPAELGDSAMYLCASSSNIFGQANNSPLHFGNGTRLTVT.

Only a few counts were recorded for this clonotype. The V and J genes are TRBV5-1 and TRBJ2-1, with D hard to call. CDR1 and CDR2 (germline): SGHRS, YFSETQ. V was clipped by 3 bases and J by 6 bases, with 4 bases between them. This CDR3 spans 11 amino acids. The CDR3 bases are TGCGCCAGCAGCTCTTCCAATGAGCAGTTCTTC. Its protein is CASSSSNEQFF.

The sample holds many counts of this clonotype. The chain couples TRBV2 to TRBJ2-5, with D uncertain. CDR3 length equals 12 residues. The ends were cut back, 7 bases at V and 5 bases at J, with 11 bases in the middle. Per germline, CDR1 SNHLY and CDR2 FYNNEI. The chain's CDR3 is CASMRALETQYF. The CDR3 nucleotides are TGTGCCAGCATGAGAGCCTTGGAGACCCAGTACTTC.

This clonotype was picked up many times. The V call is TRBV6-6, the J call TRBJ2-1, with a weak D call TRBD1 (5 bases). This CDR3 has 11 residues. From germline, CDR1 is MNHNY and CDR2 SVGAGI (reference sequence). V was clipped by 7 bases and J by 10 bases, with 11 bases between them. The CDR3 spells CASTSTVEQFF. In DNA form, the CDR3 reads TGTGCCAGCACCTCGACAGTAGAGCAGTTCTTC.

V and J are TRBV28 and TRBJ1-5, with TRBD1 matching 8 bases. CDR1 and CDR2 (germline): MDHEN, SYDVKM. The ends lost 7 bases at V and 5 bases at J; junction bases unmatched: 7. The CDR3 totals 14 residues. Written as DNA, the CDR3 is TGTGCCAGCACTCATACGACAGGGGATCAGCCCCAGCATTTT. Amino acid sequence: CASTHTTGDQPQHF. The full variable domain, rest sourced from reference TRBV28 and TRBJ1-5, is DVKVTQSSRYLVKRTGEKVFLECVQDMDHENMFWYRQDPGLGLRLIYFSYDVKMKEKGDIPEGYSVSREKKERFSLILESASTNQTSMYLCASTHTTGDQPQHFGDGTRLSIL.

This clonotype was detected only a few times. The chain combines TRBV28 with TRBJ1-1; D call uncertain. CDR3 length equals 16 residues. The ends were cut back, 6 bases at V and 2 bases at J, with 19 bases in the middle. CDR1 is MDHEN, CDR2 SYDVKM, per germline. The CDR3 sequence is CASRSRIMGSNTEAFF. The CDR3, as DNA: TGTGCCAGCAGGTCAAGAATCATGGGCAGTAACACTGAAGCTTTCTTT.